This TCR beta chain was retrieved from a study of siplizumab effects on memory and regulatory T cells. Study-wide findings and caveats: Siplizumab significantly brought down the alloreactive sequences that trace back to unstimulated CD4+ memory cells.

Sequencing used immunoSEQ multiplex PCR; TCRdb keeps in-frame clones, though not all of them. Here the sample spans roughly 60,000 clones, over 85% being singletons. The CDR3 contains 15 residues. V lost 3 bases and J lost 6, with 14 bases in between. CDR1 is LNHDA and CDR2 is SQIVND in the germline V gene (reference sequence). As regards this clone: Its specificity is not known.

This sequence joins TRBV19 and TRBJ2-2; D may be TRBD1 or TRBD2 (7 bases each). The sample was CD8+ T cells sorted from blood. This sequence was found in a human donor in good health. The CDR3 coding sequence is TGTGCCAGTAGTATTGGGGGAGGGGGCCCCGGGGAGCTGTTTTTT. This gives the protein CASSIGGGGPGELFF.